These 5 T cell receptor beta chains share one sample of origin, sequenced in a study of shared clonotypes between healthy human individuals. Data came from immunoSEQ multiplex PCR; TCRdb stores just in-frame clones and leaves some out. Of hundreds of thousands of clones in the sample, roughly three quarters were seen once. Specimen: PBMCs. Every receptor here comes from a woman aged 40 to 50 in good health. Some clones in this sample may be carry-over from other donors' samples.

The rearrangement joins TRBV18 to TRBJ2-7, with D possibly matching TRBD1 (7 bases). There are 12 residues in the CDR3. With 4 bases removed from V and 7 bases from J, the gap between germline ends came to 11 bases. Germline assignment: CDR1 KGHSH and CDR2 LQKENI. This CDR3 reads CASSLQGREQYF. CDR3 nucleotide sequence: TGTGCCAGCTCACTACAGGGGAGGGAGCAGTACTTC.

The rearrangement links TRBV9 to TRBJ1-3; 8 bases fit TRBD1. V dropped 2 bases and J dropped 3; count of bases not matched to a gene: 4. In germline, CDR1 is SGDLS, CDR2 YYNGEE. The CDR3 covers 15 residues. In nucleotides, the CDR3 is TGTGCCAGCAGCGTGACCGGACAGGGTGGAAACACCATATATTTT. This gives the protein CASSVTGQGGNTIYF.

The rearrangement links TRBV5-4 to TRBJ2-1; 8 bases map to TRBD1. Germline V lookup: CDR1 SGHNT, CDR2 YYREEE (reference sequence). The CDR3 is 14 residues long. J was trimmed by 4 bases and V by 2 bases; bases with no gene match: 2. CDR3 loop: CASSFQGAYNEQFF. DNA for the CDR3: TGTGCCAGCAGCTTCCAGGGGGCGTACAATGAGCAGTTCTTC.

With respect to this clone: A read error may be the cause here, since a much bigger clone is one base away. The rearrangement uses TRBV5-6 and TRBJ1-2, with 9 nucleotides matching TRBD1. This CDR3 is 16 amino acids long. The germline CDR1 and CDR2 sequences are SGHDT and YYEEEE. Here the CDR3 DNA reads TGTGCCAGCTCGGGAACAGGGGGCGCGGAGGGCTATGGCCACACCTTC. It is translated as CASSGTGGAEGYGHTF.

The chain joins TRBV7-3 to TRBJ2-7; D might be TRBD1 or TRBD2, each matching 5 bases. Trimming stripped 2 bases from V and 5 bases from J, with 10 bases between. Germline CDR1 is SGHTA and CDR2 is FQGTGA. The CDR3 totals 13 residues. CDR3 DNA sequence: TGTGCCAGCAGCTTAGGGGACCGCCACGAGCAGTACTTC. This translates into CASSLGDRHEQYF.